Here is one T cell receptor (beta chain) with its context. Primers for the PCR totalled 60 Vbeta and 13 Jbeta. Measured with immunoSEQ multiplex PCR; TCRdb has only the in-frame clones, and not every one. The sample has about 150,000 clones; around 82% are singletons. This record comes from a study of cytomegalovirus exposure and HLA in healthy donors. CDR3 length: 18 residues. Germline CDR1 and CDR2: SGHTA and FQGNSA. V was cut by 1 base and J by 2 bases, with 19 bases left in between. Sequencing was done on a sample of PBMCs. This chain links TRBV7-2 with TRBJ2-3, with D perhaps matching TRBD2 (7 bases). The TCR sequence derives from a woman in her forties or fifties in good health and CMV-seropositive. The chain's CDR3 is CASSLVTPLAGATDTQYF. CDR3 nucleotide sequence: TGTGCCAGCAGCTTAGTGACCCCCTTGGCGGGGGCCACAGATACGCAGTATTTT.